This TCR beta chain was obtained from a study of response to subunit inactivated influenza vaccine. Trimming cost V 0 bases and J 4 bases; bases outside gene matches: 4. CDR3 length: 14 residues. From germline, CDR1 is DFQATT and CDR2 SNEGSKA (reference sequence). In this sample, this clonotype turned up many times. MiXCR, applied by TCRdb to the RT-PCR reads, yields one record per CDR3 protein. The sample carries about 570,000 distinct CDR3 sequences, about 11% recorded once. The sample was also linked to a second study, of T cells expressing NK-cell markers. That study adds: Researchers built TCR beta cDNA using 5'RACE template switching with UMIs. An anti-gamma-delta TCR antibody restricted sorting to alpha-beta TCR T cells in several experiments. The study found dominant NKG2C+ clonotypes at roughly 1.0-7.5% of CD8+ T cells in roughly six donors. These clonotypes additionally ranked first within the CD3+CD56-NKG2C+ fraction of four donors. HCMV specificity of expanded NKG2C+ T cell clones remained unclear.

The chain joins TRBV20-1 to TRBJ1-1, with TRBD1 identical over 8 bases. The source of this sequence is a man aged 50 to 60 who received an inactivated influenza vaccine. The input for sequencing was PBMCs from blood, taken on the day of vaccination. This CDR3 reads CSARDPRGRTEAFF. Written as DNA, the CDR3 is TGCAGTGCTAGAGATCCCAGGGGGCGCACTGAAGCTTTCTTT.